This T cell receptor beta chain was profiled in a study of shared clonotypes between healthy human individuals. Study in general: The study enrolled a couple of women and three men aged 18 to 49.

Trimming left V 2 bases short and J 1 base short, with 11 bases between. The CDR3 is 16 amino acids. CDR1 MNHEY and CDR2 SVGAGI come from the germline V gene. This clone was found once. Its antigen is unknown. Notes on the study in general: Generally, naive subsets (rather than memory subsets) showed larger estimated richness.

Naive CD8 cells lacked CD45RO and underwent positive selection for CCR7, leaving out terminally differentiated effector memory CD45RA+ cells. The table came from immunoSEQ multiplex PCR; TCRdb's copy has only in-frame clones and leaves some out. The table has hundreds of thousands of clones, 95% to 98% seen once; the top ten hold around 0.3%. Sequencing used naive CD8+ T cells sorted from blood. J is TRBJ2-2 and V is TRBV6-5; D might be TRBD1 (5 bases). This receptor was obtained from a young man in good health. The CDR3, as DNA: TGTGCCAGCAGTTACGCTTTAACAGGGAACACCGGGGAGCTGTTTTTT. It translates to CASSYALTGNTGELFF.